This TCR beta chain was identified in a study of identical twins. This clonotype appeared a few times. The CDR3 length is 17 residues. Germline loops: CDR1 SGHVS, CDR2 FQNEAQ. After removal of 5 bases from V and 3 bases from J, the junction contained 10 bases not matched to a gene. A universal primer site was incorporated via template switching, and the cDNA contained unique molecular identifiers. Each CDR3 protein gets one entry after TCRdb re-called the 5' RACE reads with MiXCR. In the table there are about 290,000 distinct CDR3 sequences, roughly 10% of which are singletons. The sample was also linked to a second study, of yellow fever vaccine responses in identical twins.

The TCR comes from a woman younger than 30 in good health. The sequenced sample consisted of CD8+ T cells sorted from blood. The J gene is TRBJ2-7, the V gene TRBV7-8; 13 positions agree with TRBD2. The CDR3 sequence is CASSPRTSGSLDYEQYF. CDR3 nucleotide sequence: TGTGCCAGCAGCCCGAGGACTAGCGGGAGTTTGGACTACGAGCAGTACTTC.